This T cell receptor (beta chain) derives from a study of glioma-infiltrating T cells after dendritic cell vaccination. Study-wide findings and caveats: TCR clonality showed no direct relationship with survival. Higher pretreatment TIL content predicted longer progression-free time and survival.

CDR1 KGHSH and CDR2 LQKENI come from the germline V gene. With V trimmed by 3 bases and J by 4 bases, 4 bases remained unmatched. The CDR3 contains 14 residues. The immunoSEQ assay amplified TCRB CDR3 from up to 2 ug DNA. TCRdb keeps only in-frame clones here, not all; method: immunoSEQ multiplex PCR. Of around 100,000 clones listed, roughly 81% are singletons. Worth noting for this clone: Antigen: not known.

PBMC sampling occurred before vaccination, two weeks after the third dose, and at progression. Sequencing was performed on blood, taken before dendritic cell vaccination. The TCR comes from a human donor with glioblastoma. This chain connects TRBV18 to TRBJ2-7; 9 bases map to TRBD1. CDR3 sequence: CASSPGDRGYEQYF. For the CDR3, the DNA is TGTGCCAGCTCACCCGGAGACAGGGGGTACGAGCAGTACTTC.